The present TCR beta chain was sequenced within a study of CD8 T cells in ankylosing spondylitis. Study-level results: Ankylosing spondylitis blood appeared to be characterized by a TCR beta motif of roughly eight highly homologous variants. Peripheral blood samples showed relatively rare disease-linked clones, and these clones were CD8+. Reportedly, significant enrichment of disease-linked clones occurred in matched ankylosing spondylitis synovial fluid.

Germline V gene sequence: CDR1 MNHNS, CDR2 SASEGT. Trimming took off 7 bases at V and 5 bases at J, with 12 bases between the two ends. The CDR3 extends over 14 amino acids. Quantitative 5'-RACE was performed with molecular barcodes, and it yielded the TCR beta libraries. Using its own MiXCR run on the 5' RACE reads, TCRdb lists one record per CDR3 protein. The profile shows about 280,000 distinct CDR3 sequences, 20% of them singletons. A word on this clonotype: Its antigen remains unidentified.

The sequencing input was blood, either unsorted or a sorted T cell fraction (not recorded which). The clonotype comes from a male donor with ankylosing spondylitis or in good health (not recorded which). This rearrangement joins TRBV6-1 to TRBJ1-6; D is unresolved. The DNA for the CDR3 is TGTGCCAGCACCGTTCGGGATAATAATTCACCCCTCCACTTT. This encodes CASTVRDNNSPLHF.